This is a list of T cell receptor beta chains from one sample in a study of blood T cell repertoires in COVID-19. TCRdb's copy holds only in-frame clones and misses some; the assay was immunoSEQ multiplex PCR. Of approximately 220,000 clones in the sample, about four fifths are singletons; the top ten hold under 3%. Sequenced input: peripheral blood. These receptors were obtained from a woman aged 40 to 49 with active or convalescent COVID-19. CDR3s include the opening cysteine and the closing phenylalanine or tryptophan. Fields, in order: D gene, J gene, clone size, CDR3 length, V gene, CDR3 DNA, CDR3 protein. The D gene is left open where the match is weak. Part of the rows lack a size; the others show once, few, many or a class for expanded clones.

D: TRBD1; J: TRBJ1-1; size: .; length: 15; V: TRBV10-3; DNA: TGTGCCATCGGACGACAGGGGAGGGTAGGGACTGAAGCTTTCTTT; CDR3: CAIGRQGRVGTEAFF
D: TRBD2; J: TRBJ2-3; size: once; length: 15; V: TRBV6-5; DNA: TGTGCCAGCAGTCGTGGGGGAGGGCCGACAGATACGCAGTATTTT; CDR3: CASSRGGGPTDTQYF
D: .; J: TRBJ2-7; size: .; length: 12; V: TRBV5-4; DNA: TGTGCCAGCAGCTTGGAGCGTTACGAGCAGTACTTC; CDR3: CASSLERYEQYF
D: .; J: TRBJ1-1; size: .; length: 14; V: TRBV6-5; DNA: TGTGCCAGCAGCCCATCTCAGGGGTACACTGAAGCTTTCTTT; CDR3: CASSPSQGYTEAFF
D: TRBD2; J: TRBJ2-1; size: .; length: 15; V: TRBV10-3; DNA: TGTGCCATCAGTGAGCGAGTAGCGGGAGCTCATGAGCAGTTCTTC; CDR3: CAISERVAGAHEQFF
D: .; J: TRBJ1-1; size: .; length: 14; V: TRBV19; DNA: TGTGCCAGTAGGGCGGTAGCTGGGAACACTGAAGCTTTCTTT; CDR3: CASRAVAGNTEAFF
D: .; J: TRBJ1-1; size: .; length: 13; V: TRBV7-8; DNA: TGTGCCAGCAGTAGTCAGGCGAACACTGAAGCTTTCTTT; CDR3: CASSSQANTEAFF
D: .; J: TRBJ2-7; size: .; length: 14; V: TRBV5-1; DNA: TGCGCCAGCAGCTTTGAGGCCGGGGTCTACGAGCAGTACTTC; CDR3: CASSFEAGVYEQYF
D: .; J: TRBJ1-1; size: .; length: 18; V: TRBV10-2; DNA: TGCGCCAGCAGTGAAAAAGAAGGCATTCGGGTAGTGCTGGCTGAAGCTTTCTTT; CDR3: CASSEKEGIRVVLAEAFF
D: TRBD2; J: TRBJ2-2; size: .; length: 16; V: TRBV30; DNA: TGTGCCTGCTCCTCTAGCGGGAGTTCGGGCACCGGGGAGCTGTTTTTT; CDR3: CACSSSGSSGTGELFF
D: TRBD1; J: TRBJ2-7; size: .; length: 13; V: TRBV3-1/TRBV3-2; DNA: TGTGCCAGCCGACCGGGACAGAGATACGAGCAGTACTTC; CDR3: CASRPGQRYEQYF
D: TRBD1; J: TRBJ1-1; size: .; length: 14; V: TRBV2; DNA: TGTGCCAGCAGGGCCGGGACAGGGACCGGTGAAGCTTTCTTT; CDR3: CASRAGTGTGEAFF
D: TRBD1; J: TRBJ2-1; size: .; length: 15; V: TRBV27; DNA: TGTGCCAGCAGTTTCGACAGGGGAGGAGGTGATGAGCAGTTCTTC; CDR3: CASSFDRGGGDEQFF
D: TRBD2; J: TRBJ2-7; size: .; length: 16; V: TRBV2; DNA: TGTGCCAGCCAAGTGCGGGAGGCTAGCGGAGCCTACGAGCAGTACTTC; CDR3: CASQVREASGAYEQYF
D: TRBD1; J: TRBJ2-5; size: .; length: 14; V: TRBV19; DNA: TGTGCCAGTAGTCTGAGGACAGGCCAAGAGACCCAGTACTTC; CDR3: CASSLRTGQETQYF
D: TRBD2; J: TRBJ2-1; size: .; length: 17; V: TRBV19; DNA: TGTGCCAGCAAACCAATCACCGGGACTAGAGAATACAATGAGCAGTTCTTC; CDR3: CASKPITGTREYNEQFF
D: .; J: TRBJ2-3; size: many; length: 16; V: TRBV10-3; DNA: TGTGCCATCAGTGACGGGACACGTGCTAGCACAGATACGCAGTATTTT; CDR3: CAISDGTRASTDTQYF
D: .; J: TRBJ1-4; size: .; length: 14; V: TRBV7-9; DNA: TGTGCCAGCACCCGAGGACAGCCTAATGAAAAACTGTTTTTT; CDR3: CASTRGQPNEKLFF
D: .; J: TRBJ1-1; size: .; length: 13; V: TRBV11-2; DNA: TGTGCCAGCAGCGCCGCGGGTAACACTGAAGCTTTCTTT; CDR3: CASSAAGNTEAFF
D: TRBD1; J: TRBJ1-1; size: few; length: 15; V: TRBV5-1; DNA: TGCGCCAGCAGCTTGTCTGGAGGGGGCGACACTGAAGCTTTCTTT; CDR3: CASSLSGGGDTEAFF
D: TRBD2; J: TRBJ2-3; size: .; length: 16; V: TRBV7-2; DNA: TGTGCCAGCAGCAGACCGGTAGCGGGGGTCCCAGATACGCAGTATTTT; CDR3: CASSRPVAGVPDTQYF
D: .; J: TRBJ1-1; size: .; length: 14; V: TRBV15; DNA: TGTGCCACCAGTGTCAGAGGGGGGGGGACTGAAGCTTTCTTT; CDR3: CATSVRGGGTEAFF
D: .; J: TRBJ2-7; size: .; length: 14; V: TRBV6-5; DNA: TGTGCCAGCAGTTACGGACAGACAGTCTACGAGCAGTACTTC; CDR3: CASSYGQTVYEQYF
D: .; J: TRBJ2-3; size: .; length: 13; V: TRBV6-2/TRBV6-3; DNA: TGTGCCAGCAGTTATGGGGAGCCGGATACGCAGTATTTT; CDR3: CASSYGEPDTQYF
D: TRBD1; J: TRBJ1-1; size: once; length: 16; V: TRBV19; DNA: TGTGCCAGTAGTATAGCCATACAGGGGTTGAACACTGAAGCTTTCTTT; CDR3: CASSIAIQGLNTEAFF
D: .; J: TRBJ2-6; size: few; length: 16; V: TRBV10-3; DNA: TGTGCCACCCACGACAAGGAAAGCTCTGGGGCCAACGTCCTGACTTTC; CDR3: CATHDKESSGANVLTF
D: TRBD1; J: TRBJ1-5; size: .; length: 14; V: TRBV9; DNA: TGTGCCAGCAGCGTAGAGGCAGGGGGCGAGCCCCAGCATTTT; CDR3: CASSVEAGGEPQHF
D: TRBD1; J: TRBJ2-7; size: few; length: 13; V: TRBV19; DNA: TGTGCCAGTACCTCGAAGACAGGGGACGAGCAGTACTTC; CDR3: CASTSKTGDEQYF
D: .; J: TRBJ1-2; size: .; length: 15; V: TRBV18; DNA: TGTGCCAGCTCACCTAGCCTCTCCCTGATCTATGGCTACACCTTC; CDR3: CASSPSLSLIYGYTF
D: .; J: TRBJ1-5; size: .; length: 15; V: TRBV7-6; DNA: TGTGCCAGCAGCCGTGGGGGGGGGCGGAATCAGCCCCAGCATTTT; CDR3: CASSRGGGRNQPQHF
D: .; J: TRBJ2-7; size: .; length: 14; V: TRBV7-8; DNA: TGTGCCAGCAGCTTAGGGGGGGGCGGCTACGAGCAGTACTTC; CDR3: CASSLGGGGYEQYF
D: TRBD1; J: TRBJ1-1; size: .; length: 14; V: TRBV5-4; DNA: TGTGCCAGCAGCCCCGGGACAGTCAACACTGAAGCTTTCTTT; CDR3: CASSPGTVNTEAFF
D: TRBD1; J: TRBJ1-2; size: .; length: 15; V: TRBV5-4; DNA: TGTGCCAGCAGCTTGGCCGGGACAGGGGTTGGTGGCTACACCTTC; CDR3: CASSLAGTGVGGYTF
D: .; J: TRBJ1-2; size: .; length: 13; V: TRBV4-2; DNA: TGTGCCAGCAGCTCGGGAGGAGCATATGGCTACACCTTC; CDR3: CASSSGGAYGYTF
D: TRBD2; J: TRBJ2-5; size: .; length: 18; V: TRBV11-3; DNA: TGTGCCAGCAGCCAAGGACTAGCGGGGACGAAGATTCAAGAGACCCAGTACTTC; CDR3: CASSQGLAGTKIQETQYF
D: TRBD1; J: TRBJ1-1; size: .; length: 15; V: TRBV25-1; DNA: TGTGCCAGCATCGGGACAGCCGACATGAACACTGAAGCTTTCTTT; CDR3: CASIGTADMNTEAFF
D: .; J: TRBJ1-6; size: .; length: 16; V: TRBV28; DNA: TGTGCCAGCAGCTCACGTAAACAGGGCTCGAATTCACCCCTCCACTTT; CDR3: CASSSRKQGSNSPLHF
D: .; J: TRBJ2-6; size: .; length: 18; V: TRBV24-1; DNA: TGTGCCACCAGTGACCCGACAGGGAGGCGGTCTGGGGCCAACGTCCTGACTTTC; CDR3: CATSDPTGRRSGANVLTF
D: TRBD2; J: TRBJ2-3; size: .; length: 15; V: TRBV19; DNA: TGTGCCAGTAGTTTGAGACTAGCGGGCACAGATACGCAGTATTTT; CDR3: CASSLRLAGTDTQYF
D: TRBD1; J: TRBJ1-2; size: .; length: 14; V: TRBV19; DNA: TGTGCCACCGTGGACAGGACCATAAAGGAGGGCTACACCTTC; CDR3: CATVDRTIKEGYTF